Reported below is one T cell receptor beta chain. Its cognate antigen is unknown. Libraries were prepared by immunoSEQ multiplex PCR; TCRdb keeps only in-frame clonotypes and omits some of them. The data hold fewer than 140,000 clones, with more than 70% observed a single time. These data belong to a study of radiotherapy plus CTLA-4 blockade in lung cancer. Overall study: There were objective responses in 18% of patients, and more than 30% had disease control.

Study-level points and caveats: With interferon-beta, early dynamics of blood T cell clones were reported to best predict response. Radiotherapy was combined with ipilimumab, and tumor-derived TCR clones then expanded in blood.

Germline CDR1 reads SGHDT; CDR2 reads YYEEEE. The CDR3 extends over 13 amino acids. V was pared by 2 bases and J by 2 bases, with 8 bases between. Those patients who had chemo-refractory metastatic non-small-cell lung cancer were given focal radiation along with CTLA-4 blockade through ipilimumab. The sample was peripheral blood, taken from a patient treated with radiotherapy plus ipilimumab. This chain connects TRBV5-6 to TRBJ2-7, with D possibly being TRBD1 (6 bases). The sequence was collected from a human donor with non-small cell lung cancer that progressed on radiotherapy plus ipilimumab. Some clones in this sample may be carry-over from other donors' samples. In DNA form, the CDR3 reads TGTGCCAGCAGCTTTTGGACAGCCTACGAGCAGTACTTC. Translated: CASSFWTAYEQYF.